This TCR beta chain was observed in a study of shared clonotypes between healthy human individuals. The germline V gene has CDR1 MDHEN and CDR2 SYDVKM. This CDR3 contains 14 residues. Trimming stripped 1 base from V and 5 bases from J, with 11 bases between. Data came from immunoSEQ multiplex PCR; TCRdb stores just in-frame clones and leaves some out. The sample lists just over 2,000,000 clones, 85% to 95% occurring once. The source of this sequence is a man between 18 and 29 years old in good health. V and J are TRBV28 and TRBJ1-2; the D gene is possibly TRBD1 (6 bases). The sequencing input was naive CD4+ T cells sorted from blood. This sample's subset: CD45RA+ positively selected. Here the CDR3 reads CASSLLGALYGYTF. CDR3 coding DNA: TGTGCCAGCAGTTTATTGGGGGCTTTATATGGCTACACCTTC.